The entry below describes one TCR beta chain. The repertoire was sequenced with immunoSEQ multiplex PCR; TCRdb's copy has only in-frame clones and lacks some. The data contain around 140,000 clones, more than 85% of them singletons. The source of the sample is a study of T cell responses to AZD1222 COVID-19 vaccine. The length of the CDR3 is 16 residues. The V and J ends lost 5 bases and 4 bases, in that order; junction bases with no gene match: 5. In germline, CDR1 is KGHDR, CDR2 SFDVKD. V gene TRBV24-1 combines with J gene TRBJ1-4, with TRBD1 matching 11 bases. The receptor's source is an adult who received the AZD1222 COVID-19 vaccine. Sample: peripheral blood, taken 28 days after the second AZD1222 dose. CDR3 loop: CATSAGTGGFNEKLFF. In DNA form, the CDR3 reads TGTGCCACCAGTGCCGGGACAGGGGGGTTTAATGAAAAACTGTTTTTT.